One sample yielded the 13 T cell receptor beta chains listed below, sequenced in a study of CD4+ T cells in melanoma (dated by TCRdb to 2021 to 2024). Libraries were constructed by the immunoSEQ multiplex PCR assay. In TCRdb, the immuneACCESS table is reduced to in-frame sequences with V and J assigned. These tables do not hold every clone; where another copy was compared, an unresolved V gene accounts for under half, and the others remain unexplained. The sample table records about 9,900 clones; around two thirds of these occur just once. Of the sample, about 24% falls within the top ten clones. Sequencing input: tumor tissue. All receptors come from a human donor with melanoma.

This clone has just one count. The V call is TRBV27, the J call TRBJ1-1; D perhaps matches TRBD1 (6 bases). CDR3 length: 14 amino acids. The V and J ends lost 5 bases and 0 bases respectively, with 10 bases between them. Germline-derived CDR1 and CDR2 are MNHEY and SMNVEV (reference sequence). The CDR3 region has the DNA TGTGCCAGCAGTCCAGACAGGATGAACACTGAAGCTTTCTTT. This gives the protein CASSPDRMNTEAFF.

The chain recombines TRBV11-3 with TRBJ2-7; D ambiguous. Looked up from germline, CDR1 is SGHNT and CDR2 is YENEEA. V shed 0 bases and J shed 9 bases, with 12 bases lying between them. The CDR3 runs 13 residues. The chain's CDR3 is CASSLEFSTRQYF. CDR3 in DNA: TGTGCCAGCAGCTTAGAGTTTTCGACAAGGCAGTACTTC.

V gene TRBV5-1 combines with J gene TRBJ2-1; D is ambiguous. V was trimmed by 2 bases and J by 2 bases, leaving 5 bases between them. Germline V lookup: CDR1 SGHRS, CDR2 YFSETQ. The CDR3 is made up of 13 amino acids. CDR3 DNA sequence: TGCGCCAGCAGCTTTAGGACCTACAATGAGCAGTTCTTC. This translates into CASSFRTYNEQFF. The variable domain in full, with the rest retrieved from reference TRBV5-1 and TRBJ2-1, is KAGVTQTPRYLIKTRGQQVTLSCSPISGHRSVSWYQQTPGQGLQFLFEYFSETQRNKGNFPGRFSGRQFSNSRSEMNVSTLELGDSALYLCASSFRTYNEQFFGPGTRLTVL.

V usage is TRBV5-8 and J usage is TRBJ1-4; TRBD1 matches at 7 bases. The CDR3 length is 16 residues. Trimming took 4 bases from V and 0 from J; bases not matched to a gene: 6. Germline V gene lookup returns CDR1 SGHTS and CDR2 YDEGEE. CDR3: CASSTGQRATNEKLFF. CDR3 coding DNA: TGTGCCAGCAGCACGGGACAGCGAGCAACTAATGAAAAACTGTTTTTT.

This chain joins TRBV6-5 and TRBJ1-1; D is undetermined. The CDR3 length is 13 residues. The V and J ends lost 2 bases and 2 bases respectively, with 6 bases between them. CDR1 MNHEY and CDR2 SVGAGI come from the germline V gene. The CDR3 loop reads CASSYVSNTEAFF. The CDR3 bases are TGTGCCAGCAGTTACGTTTCAAACACTGAAGCTTTCTTT.

Of note for this clone: The sample carries other DNA sequences with the same CDR3. The V gene is TRBV4-1, the J gene TRBJ1-4, with D unresolved. Looked up from germline, CDR1 is MGHRA and CDR2 is YSYEKL. With 2 bases removed from V and 5 bases from J, the gap between germline ends came to 3 bases. The length of the CDR3 is 12 residues. The CDR3 bases are TGCGCCAGCAGCCAACGGAATGAAAAACTGTTTTTT. As protein: CASSQRNEKLFF.

J is TRBJ2-5 and V is TRBV5-6, with a tentative D call TRBD2 (5 bases). Trimming took 6 bases from V and 3 from J, leaving 9 bases between them. CDR1 and CDR2 from the germline V gene are SGHDT and YYEEEE. The CDR3 has 12 residues. CDR3 DNA: TGTGCCAGCACCGCGGGTGAAGAGACCCAGTACTTC. It translates to CASTAGEETQYF.

The gene calls are TRBV6-6 and TRBJ1-1; D gene uncertain. The CDR3 consists of 13 residues. V was shortened by 11 bases and J by 1 base, with 14 bases between the two germline ends. The germline CDR1 and CDR2 sequences are MNHNY and SVGAGI (reference sequence). CDR3 nucleotide sequence: TGTGCCGGTTCACTGTTGGAGAACACTGAAGCTTTCTTT. Translated: CAGSLLENTEAFF.

In its sample, this clone ranks as medium-sized. This sequence joins TRBV27 and TRBJ2-2; D call uncertain. Germline CDR1 reads MNHEY; CDR2 reads SMNVEV (reference sequence). CDR3 length: 11 amino acids. V lost 2 bases, J lost 13 bases, and 8 bases lay in between. The CDR3 bases are TGTGCCAGCAGTTTAGGTTTGACGCTGTTTTTT. Its protein is CASSLGLTLFF.

The gene calls are TRBV12-5 and TRBJ2-1, with 8 nucleotides matching TRBD1. Germline V gene sequence: CDR1 LGHNT, CDR2 FRNRAP. V shed 1 base and J 7 bases; nucleotides not matched to a gene: 3. The CDR3 covers 14 residues. Here the CDR3 reads CASGLGQGKNEQFF. CDR3 coding DNA: TGTGCTAGTGGTTTGGGACAGGGGAAGAATGAGCAGTTCTTC. Based on the CDR3 plus reference TRBV12-5 and TRBJ2-1, the full variable domain is DARVTQTPRHKVTEMGQEVTMRCQPILGHNTVFWYRQTMMQGLELLAYFRNRAPLDDSGMPKDRFSAEMPDATLATLKIQPSEPRDSAVYFCASGLGQGKNEQFFGPGTRLTVL.

CDR3 sequence: CASRRPDRVPYEQYF. The DNA for the CDR3 is TGTGCCAGCAGAAGACCGGACAGGGTCCCCTACGAGCAGTACTTC. V and J are TRBV2 and TRBJ2-7, with 8 bases lining up with TRBD1. Per germline, CDR1 SNHLY and CDR2 FYNNEI. Trimming removed 6 bases from V and 2 bases from J; junction bases left unmatched: 9. The length of the CDR3 is 15 residues.

About this clone: One junction end disagrees with the germline gene, perhaps due to a read error. The J gene is TRBJ2-7, the V gene TRBV6-5; 9 nucleotides agree with TRBD2. Germline CDR1 is MNHEY and CDR2 is SVGAGI. The CDR3 has 13 residues. The CDR3: CASSGTSSHEQYF. The CDR3 coding sequence is TGTGCCAGCAGTGGGACTAGCTCCCACGAGCAGTACTTC.

The chain has TRBV18 and TRBJ2-2, with 9 bases identical to TRBD2. V lost 3 bases to trimming and J lost 2 bases; unmatched junction nucleotides: 10. Germline assignment: CDR1 KGHSH and CDR2 LQKENI. The CDR3 contains 18 residues. The chain's CDR3 is CASSPQTSGGLNTGELFF. The CDR3 bases are TGTGCCAGCTCACCTCAGACTAGCGGAGGGCTCAACACCGGGGAGCTGTTTTTT. The entire variable domain, with the rest obtained from reference TRBV18 and TRBJ2-2, is as follows: NAGVMQNPRHLVRRRGQEARLRCSPMKGHSHVYWYRQLPEEGLKFMVYLQKENIIDESGMPKERFSAEFPKEGPSILRIQQVVRGDSAAYFCASSPQTSGGLNTGELFFGEGSRLTVL.